This T cell receptor beta chain is drawn from a study of blood T cell repertoires in COVID-19. For the study at large: COVID-19 samples, acute and convalescent, were from the United States, Italy and Spain. T cells, B-cell-depleted T cells, or PBMCs provided the cDNA or gDNA that served as material.

Original data processing: Amplification with reference gene primers provided the estimates of nucleated cell counts. Libraries were prepared by immunoSEQ multiplex PCR; TCRdb keeps only in-frame clonotypes and omits some of them. Clone size and the V and J calls come from that table; the DNA yielded D and trimming. The repertoire holds about 190,000 clones, with approximately 81% as singletons. CDR3 length: 14 residues. The V gene lost 4 bases and the J gene lost 1 base, with 11 bases spanning the gap. CDR1 and CDR2 from the germline V gene are SGHKS and YYEKEE (reference sequence). This chain links TRBV5-5 with TRBJ1-2; D uncertain. The clonotype comes from a human donor in a cohort sampled during active COVID-19. The specimen was peripheral blood. For the CDR3, the DNA is TGTGCCAGCAGCCAGCTGGCGGGTAACTATGGCTACACCTTC. As protein: CASSQLAGNYGYTF.